Each of the 8 T cell receptor beta chains below was sequenced from the same sample in a study of technical replicates of blood from a few donors. Method: immunoSEQ multiplex PCR; TCRdb's copy keeps in-frame clones and lacks some. The sample lists about 75,000 clones, roughly nine tenths seen once, with about 4.9% in the top ten. Sequencing was done on a sample of PBMCs. The receptors come from a human donor in good health. Some clones in this sample may be carry-over from other donors' samples.

The rearrangement uses TRBV7-4 and TRBJ1-2, with D perhaps matching TRBD1 (6 bases). The CDR3 covers 16 residues. Germline V gives CDR1 SGHVT, CDR2 SQSDAQ. Trimming took off 5 bases at V and 8 bases at J, with 24 bases between the two ends. The CDR3 nucleotides are TGTGCCAGCAGCCCAAGAACGTCTGGGGGGGCTAAGGGCTACACCTTC. Its translation: CASSPRTSGGAKGYTF. Based on the CDR3 plus reference TRBV7-4 and TRBJ1-2, the full variable domain is GAGVSQSPRYKVAKRGRDVALRCDSISGHVTLYWYRQTLGQGSEVLTYSQSDAQRDKSGRPSGRFSAERPERSVSTLKIQRTEQGDSAVYLCASSPRTSGGAKGYTFGSGTRLTVV.

The chain joins TRBV9 to TRBJ2-5; 10 nucleotides match TRBD2. CDR1 SGDLS and CDR2 YYNGEE come from the germline V gene. The CDR3 sequence is 16 residues long. The trim removed 2 bases at V and 4 bases at J, leaving 8 bases unmatched. Here the CDR3 DNA reads TGTGCCAGCAGCGTCCTAGCGGGGGAGGGGACAGAGACCCAGTACTTC. Protein: CASSVLAGEGTETQYF.

The V gene is TRBV6-5, the J gene TRBJ1-2, with no clear D. V was pared by 4 bases and J by 4 bases, with 13 bases between. This CDR3 region has 14 residues. CDR1 MNHEY and CDR2 SVGAGI come from the germline V gene. The CDR3 region has the DNA TGTGCCAGCAGTTCGGGAAGCCCAGCCTATGGCTACACCTTC. Translation: CASSSGSPAYGYTF.

The V call is TRBV10-3, the J call TRBJ2-1, with D possibly TRBD1 on 6 matching bases. Germline loops: CDR1 ENHRY, CDR2 SYGVKD. The CDR3 is made up of 16 amino acids. The V gene lost 5 bases and the J gene lost 0 bases, with 14 bases spanning the gap. CDR3 DNA: TGTGCCATCAGTCCTGGACAGCGTAGCTCCTACAATGAGCAGTTCTTC. Amino acid sequence: CAISPGQRSSYNEQFF.

The chain uses TRBV9 and TRBJ2-5; the D gene is possibly TRBD2 (6 bases). The germline V gene has CDR1 SGDLS and CDR2 YYNGEE. This CDR3 contains 14 residues. V was trimmed by 3 bases and J by 4 bases, leaving 13 bases between them. CDR3 DNA sequence: TGTGCCAGCAGCGCAAGACTAGTACGAGAGACCCAGTACTTC. Amino acid sequence: CASSARLVRETQYF. Filled out from reference TRBV9 and TRBJ2-5, the complete variable domain reads DSGVTQTPKHLITATGQRVTLRCSPRSGDLSVYWYQQSLDQGLQFLIQYYNGEERAKGNILERFSAQQFPDLHSELNLSSLELGDSALYFCASSARLVRETQYFGPGTRLLVL.

CDR3 in DNA: TGTGCCAGCAGTCTCCAGGGGTTCGAAGATACGCAGTATTTT. This encodes CASSLQGFEDTQYF. The V and J genes are TRBV9 and TRBJ2-3, with a tentative D call TRBD1 (6 bases). Trimming took 5 bases from V and 5 from J, leaving 15 bases between them. This CDR3 is built from 14 residues. The V gene's germline CDR1 is SGDLS and CDR2 YYNGEE.

The chain combines TRBV18 with TRBJ2-3; perhaps TRBD2 as D (5 bases). The V gene lost 2 bases and the J gene lost 2 bases, with 14 bases spanning the gap. This CDR3 has 16 amino acids. Germline-derived CDR1 and CDR2 are KGHSH and LQKENI. The CDR3 nucleotides read TGTGCCAGCTCACCAATCAACGGCGGACTCACAGATACGCAGTATTTT. Translation: CASSPINGGLTDTQYF.

This clone was detected once. The CDR3 nucleotides read TGCAGTGCTCACCTCGGGAACGAGCAGTACTTC. Its translation: CSAHLGNEQYF. The J gene is TRBJ2-7, the V gene TRBV20-1; a weak D match, TRBD2 (5 bases). The CDR3 sequence is 11 residues long. Trimming left V 5 bases short and J 5 bases short, with 10 bases between. Germline V CDR1 and CDR2: DFQATT, SNEGSKA (reference sequence).